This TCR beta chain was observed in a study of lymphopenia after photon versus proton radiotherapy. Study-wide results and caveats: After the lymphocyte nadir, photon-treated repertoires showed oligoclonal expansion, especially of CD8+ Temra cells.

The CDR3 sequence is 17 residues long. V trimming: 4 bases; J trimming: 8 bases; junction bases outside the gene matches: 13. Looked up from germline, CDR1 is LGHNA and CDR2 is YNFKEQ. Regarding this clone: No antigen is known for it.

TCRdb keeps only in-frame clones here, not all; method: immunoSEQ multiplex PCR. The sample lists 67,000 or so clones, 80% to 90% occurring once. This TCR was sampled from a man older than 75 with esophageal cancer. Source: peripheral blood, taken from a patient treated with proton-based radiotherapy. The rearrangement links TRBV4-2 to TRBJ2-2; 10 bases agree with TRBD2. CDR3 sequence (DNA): TGTGCCAGCAGCCCCCGGTTGGAGCGGGGGGGCGAGGGGGAGCTGTTTTTT. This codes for CASSPRLERGGEGELFF.